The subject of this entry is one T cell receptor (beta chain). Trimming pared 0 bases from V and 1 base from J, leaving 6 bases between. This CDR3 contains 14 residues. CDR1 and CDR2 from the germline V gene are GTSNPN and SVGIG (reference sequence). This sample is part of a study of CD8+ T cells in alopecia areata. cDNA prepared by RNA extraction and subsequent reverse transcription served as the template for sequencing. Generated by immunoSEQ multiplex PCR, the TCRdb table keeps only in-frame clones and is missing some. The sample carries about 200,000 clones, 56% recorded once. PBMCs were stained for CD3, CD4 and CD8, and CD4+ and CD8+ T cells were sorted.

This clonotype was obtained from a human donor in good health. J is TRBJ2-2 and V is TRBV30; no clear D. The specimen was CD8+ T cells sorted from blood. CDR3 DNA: TGTGCCTGGAGTGTCGAGGTGAACACCGGGGAGCTGTTTTTT. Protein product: CAWSVEVNTGELFF.